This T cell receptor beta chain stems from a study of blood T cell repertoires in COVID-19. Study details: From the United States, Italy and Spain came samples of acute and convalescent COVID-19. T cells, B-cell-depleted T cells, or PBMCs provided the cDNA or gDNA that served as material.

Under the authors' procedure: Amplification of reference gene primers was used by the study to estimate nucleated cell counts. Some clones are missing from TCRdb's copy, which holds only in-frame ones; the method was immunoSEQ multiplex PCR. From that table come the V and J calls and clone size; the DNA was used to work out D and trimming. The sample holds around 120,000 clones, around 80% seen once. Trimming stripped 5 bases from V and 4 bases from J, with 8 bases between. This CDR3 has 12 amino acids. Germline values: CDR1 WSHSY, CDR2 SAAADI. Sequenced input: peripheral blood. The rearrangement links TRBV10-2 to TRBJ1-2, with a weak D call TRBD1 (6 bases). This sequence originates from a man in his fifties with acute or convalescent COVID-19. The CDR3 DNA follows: TGCGCCAGCAGTAAACAGGGCTATGGCTACACCTTC. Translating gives CASSKQGYGYTF.